These T cell receptor beta chains were read from a single sample in a study of Graves' ophthalmopathy and Graves' hyperthyroidism. TCRdb fed the multiplex PCR reads into MiXCR, producing one record per CDR3 protein. The table lists more than 1,000,000 distinct CDR3 sequences, 35% to 45% of them singletons. The sequenced material came from peripheral blood or thyroid tissue (not recorded which). Receptors were obtained from an adult man with Graves' hyperthyroidism. Both conserved end residues are part of each CDR3. A D gene is named only where the DNA matches it firmly. Expanded clones get a size class; other rows say once, few or many, or leave the size out.

v_call	d_call	clone_size	j_call	cdr3_nt	cdr3_aa
TRBV7-2	TRBD1	many	TRBJ1-2	TGTGCCAGCAGCTTAGTTTTCTCGACAGGGGGCGTTGGCTACACCTTC	CASSLVFSTGGVGYTF
TRBV4-3	.	few	TRBJ2-7	TGCGCCAGCAGCCAAGATTTTGGGGGAGTTTCCTACGAGCAGTACTTC	CASSQDFGGVSYEQYF
TRBV10-3	.	.	TRBJ2-3	TGTGCCATCAGTGAGAGGGAGTTCACAGATACGCAGTATTTT	CAISEREFTDTQYF
TRBV11-2	TRBD2	.	TRBJ2-7	TGTGCCAGCAGCTCCGGGACTAGCGACCACGAGCAGTACTTC	CASSSGTSDHEQYF
TRBV7-9	.	many	TRBJ1-2	TGTGCCAGCAGCACTATGACACGGGTGGGCTACACCTTC	CASSTMTRVGYTF
TRBV13	.	many	TRBJ2-7	TGTGCCAGCAGCTTATCCCGCGGGGTCTACGAGCAGTACTTC	CASSLSRGVYEQYF
TRBV7-9	TRBD1	many	TRBJ2-5	TGTGCCAGCAGCCACGGGACAGGGGGAGAGACCCAGTACTTC	CASSHGTGGETQYF
TRBV29-1	TRBD2	many	TRBJ2-7	TGCAGCGTTGAATTCGGGACTAGCGGGTACGAGCAGTACTTC	CSVEFGTSGYEQYF
TRBV11-2	TRBD1	few	TRBJ2-2	TGTGCCAGCAGCTCCCCCGGACAGGGGGCGAACACCGGGGAGCTGTTTTTT	CASSSPGQGANTGELFF
TRBV5-5	.	many	TRBJ1-1	TGTGCCAGCAGCTTGTCTGGGCGGAACACTGAAGCTTTCTTT	CASSLSGRNTEAFF
TRBV5-1	.	many	TRBJ2-2	TGCGCCAGCAGCTTGGCCACCACGAACACCGGGGAGCTGTTTTTT	CASSLATTNTGELFF